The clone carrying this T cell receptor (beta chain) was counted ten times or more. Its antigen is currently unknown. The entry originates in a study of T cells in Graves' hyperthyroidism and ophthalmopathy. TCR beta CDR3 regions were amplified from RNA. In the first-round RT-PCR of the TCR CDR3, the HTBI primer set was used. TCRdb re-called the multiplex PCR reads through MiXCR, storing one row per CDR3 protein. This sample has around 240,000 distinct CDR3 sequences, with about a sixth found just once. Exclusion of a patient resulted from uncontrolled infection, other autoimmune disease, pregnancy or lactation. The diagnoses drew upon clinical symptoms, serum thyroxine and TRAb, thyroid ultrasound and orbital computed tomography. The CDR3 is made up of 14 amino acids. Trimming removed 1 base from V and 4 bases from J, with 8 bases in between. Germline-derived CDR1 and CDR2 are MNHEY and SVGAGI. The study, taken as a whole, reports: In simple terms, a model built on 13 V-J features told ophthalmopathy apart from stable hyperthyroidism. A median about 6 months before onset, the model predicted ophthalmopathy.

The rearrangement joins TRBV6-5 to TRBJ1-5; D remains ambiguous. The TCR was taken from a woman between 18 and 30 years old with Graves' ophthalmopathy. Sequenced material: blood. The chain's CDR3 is CASSYYGLNQPQHF. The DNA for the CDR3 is TGTGCCAGCAGTTACTACGGTCTAAATCAGCCCCAGCATTTT.